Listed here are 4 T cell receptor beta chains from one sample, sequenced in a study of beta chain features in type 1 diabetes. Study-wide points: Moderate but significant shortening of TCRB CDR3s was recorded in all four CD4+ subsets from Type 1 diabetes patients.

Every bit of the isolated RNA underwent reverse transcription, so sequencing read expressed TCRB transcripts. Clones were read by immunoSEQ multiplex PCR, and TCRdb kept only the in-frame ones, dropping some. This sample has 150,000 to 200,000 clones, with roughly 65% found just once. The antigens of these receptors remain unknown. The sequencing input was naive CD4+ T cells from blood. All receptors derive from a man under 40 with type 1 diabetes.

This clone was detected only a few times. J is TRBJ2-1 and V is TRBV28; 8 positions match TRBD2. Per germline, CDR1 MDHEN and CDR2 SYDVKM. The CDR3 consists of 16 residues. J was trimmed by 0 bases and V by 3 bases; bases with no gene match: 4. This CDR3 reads CASSLIAGSSYNEQFF. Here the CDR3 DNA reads TGTGCCAGCAGTTTGATAGCGGGAAGCTCCTACAATGAGCAGTTCTTC.

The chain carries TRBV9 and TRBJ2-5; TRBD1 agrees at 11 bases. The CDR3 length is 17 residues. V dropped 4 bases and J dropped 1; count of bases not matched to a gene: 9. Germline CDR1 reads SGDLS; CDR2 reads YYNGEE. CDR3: CASSPHLGTGGQETQYF. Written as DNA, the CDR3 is TGTGCCAGCAGCCCACATCTGGGGACAGGGGGCCAAGAGACCCAGTACTTC.

The CDR3 nucleotides read TGTGCCAGCAGCTTAGTGAGGAACATTCAGTACTTC. Its protein is CASSLVRNIQYF. V is TRBV7-9 and J is TRBJ2-4; no clear D gene. This CDR3 has 12 residues. Germline assignment: CDR1 SEHNR and CDR2 FQNEAQ (reference sequence). The V and J ends lost 1 base and 7 bases respectively, with 5 bases between them.

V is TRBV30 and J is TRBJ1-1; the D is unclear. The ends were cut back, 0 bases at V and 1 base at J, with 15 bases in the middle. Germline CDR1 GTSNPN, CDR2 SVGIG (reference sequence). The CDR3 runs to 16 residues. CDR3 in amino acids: CAWSVTYGSKNTEAFF. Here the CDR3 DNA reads TGTGCCTGGAGTGTTACTTATGGCAGCAAGAACACTGAAGCTTTCTTT.